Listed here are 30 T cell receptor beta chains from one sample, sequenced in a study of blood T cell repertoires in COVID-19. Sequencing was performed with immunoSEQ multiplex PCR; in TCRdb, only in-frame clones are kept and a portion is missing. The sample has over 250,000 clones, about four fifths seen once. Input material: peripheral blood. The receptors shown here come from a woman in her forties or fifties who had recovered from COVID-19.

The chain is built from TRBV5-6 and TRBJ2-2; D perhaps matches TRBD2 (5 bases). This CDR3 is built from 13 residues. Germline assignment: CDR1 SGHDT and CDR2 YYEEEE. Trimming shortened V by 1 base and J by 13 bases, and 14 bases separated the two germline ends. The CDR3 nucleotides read TGTGCCAGCAGCTTGTACCGCGGGTCTGGGCTGTTTTTT. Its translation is CASSLYRGSGLFF.

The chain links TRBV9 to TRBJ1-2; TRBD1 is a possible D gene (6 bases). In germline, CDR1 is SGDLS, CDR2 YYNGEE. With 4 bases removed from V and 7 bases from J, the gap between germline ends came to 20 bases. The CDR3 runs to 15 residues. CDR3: CASSPTGSTSSGYTF. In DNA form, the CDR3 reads TGTGCCAGCAGCCCTACAGGGTCGACTTCTAGTGGCTACACCTTC.

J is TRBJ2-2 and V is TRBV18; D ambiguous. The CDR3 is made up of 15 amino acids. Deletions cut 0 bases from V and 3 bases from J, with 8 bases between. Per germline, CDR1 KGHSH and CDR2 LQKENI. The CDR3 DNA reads TGTGCCAGCTCACCACCTGCCGGGTACACCGGGGAGCTGTTTTTT. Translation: CASSPPAGYTGELFF.

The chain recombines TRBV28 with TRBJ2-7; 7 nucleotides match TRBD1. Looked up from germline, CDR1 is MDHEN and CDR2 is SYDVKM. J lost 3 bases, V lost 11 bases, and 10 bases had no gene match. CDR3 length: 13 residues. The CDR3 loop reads CAVAGTDGYEQYF. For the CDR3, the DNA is TGTGCCGTCGCCGGGACAGATGGCTACGAGCAGTACTTC.

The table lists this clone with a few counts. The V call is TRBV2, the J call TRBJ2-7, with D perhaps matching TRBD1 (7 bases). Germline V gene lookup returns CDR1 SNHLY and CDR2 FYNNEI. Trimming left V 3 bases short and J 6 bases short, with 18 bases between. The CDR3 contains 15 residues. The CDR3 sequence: CASSDSGGPVTEQYF. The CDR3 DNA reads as TGTGCCAGCAGTGACTCAGGGGGGCCGGTCACCGAGCAGTACTTC.

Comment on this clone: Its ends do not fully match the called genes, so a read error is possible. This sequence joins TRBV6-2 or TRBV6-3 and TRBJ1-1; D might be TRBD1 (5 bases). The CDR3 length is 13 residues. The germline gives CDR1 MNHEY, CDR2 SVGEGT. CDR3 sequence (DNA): TGTGCCAGCAGTTCCGTCGGGGGATCTGAGGCTTTCTTT. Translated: CASSSVGGSEAFF.

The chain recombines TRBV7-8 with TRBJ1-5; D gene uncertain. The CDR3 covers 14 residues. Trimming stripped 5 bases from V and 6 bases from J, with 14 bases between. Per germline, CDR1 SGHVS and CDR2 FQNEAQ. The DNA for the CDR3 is TGTGCCAGCAGCCCCCCTTACAGTCGTCAGCCCCAGCATTTT. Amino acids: CASSPPYSRQPQHF.

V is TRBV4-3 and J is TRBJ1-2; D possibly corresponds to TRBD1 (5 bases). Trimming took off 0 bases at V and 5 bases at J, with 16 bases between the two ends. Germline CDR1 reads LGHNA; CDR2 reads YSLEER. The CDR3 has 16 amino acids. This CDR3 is CASSQDGGSSRYGYTF. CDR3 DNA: TGCGCCAGCAGCCAAGATGGGGGGTCCTCCCGATATGGCTACACCTTC.

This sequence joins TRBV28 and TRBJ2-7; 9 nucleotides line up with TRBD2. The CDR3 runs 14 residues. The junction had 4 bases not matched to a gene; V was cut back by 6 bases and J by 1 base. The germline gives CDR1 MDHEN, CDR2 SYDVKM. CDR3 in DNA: TGTGCCAGCAGCGGCGGGGGGGGATCCTACGAGCAGTACTTC. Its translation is CASSGGGGSYEQYF.

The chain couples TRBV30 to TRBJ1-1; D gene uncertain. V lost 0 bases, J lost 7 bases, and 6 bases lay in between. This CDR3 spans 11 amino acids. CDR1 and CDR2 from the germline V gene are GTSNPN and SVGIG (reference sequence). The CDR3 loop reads CAWSVQIEAFF. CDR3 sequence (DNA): TGTGCCTGGAGTGTACAGATTGAAGCTTTCTTT.

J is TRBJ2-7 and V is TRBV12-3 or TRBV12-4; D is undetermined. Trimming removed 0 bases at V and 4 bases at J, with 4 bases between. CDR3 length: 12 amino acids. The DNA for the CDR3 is TGTGCCAGCAGTTTAGCCCCATACGAGCAGTACTTC. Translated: CASSLAPYEQYF.

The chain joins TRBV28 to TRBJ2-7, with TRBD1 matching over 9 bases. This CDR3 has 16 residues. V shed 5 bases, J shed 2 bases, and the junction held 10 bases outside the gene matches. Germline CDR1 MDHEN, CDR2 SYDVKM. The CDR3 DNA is TGTGCCAGCAGTCCCACCGGGACAGGGAGGCCCTACGAGCAGTACTTC. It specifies CASSPTGTGRPYEQYF.

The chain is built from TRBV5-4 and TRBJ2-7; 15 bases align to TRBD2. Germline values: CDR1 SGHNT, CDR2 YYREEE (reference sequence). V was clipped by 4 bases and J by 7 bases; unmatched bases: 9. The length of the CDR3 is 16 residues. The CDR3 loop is CASSRGTSGRRGEQYF. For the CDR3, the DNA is TGTGCCAGCAGCCGAGGGACTAGCGGGAGGAGGGGGGAGCAGTACTTC.

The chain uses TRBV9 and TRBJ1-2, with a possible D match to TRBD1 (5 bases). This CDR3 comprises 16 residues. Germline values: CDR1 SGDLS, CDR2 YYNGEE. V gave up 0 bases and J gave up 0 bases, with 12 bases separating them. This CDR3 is CASSVDQGRANYGYTF. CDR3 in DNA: TGTGCCAGCAGCGTAGATCAGGGCCGAGCTAACTATGGCTACACCTTC.

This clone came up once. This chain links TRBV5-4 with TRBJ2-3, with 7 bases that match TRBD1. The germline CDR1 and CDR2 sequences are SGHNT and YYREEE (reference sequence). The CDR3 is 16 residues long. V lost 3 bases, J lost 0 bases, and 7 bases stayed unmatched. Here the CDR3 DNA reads TGTGCCAGCAGCTGGGGACAGATTTCTAGCACAGATACGCAGTATTTT. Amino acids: CASSWGQISSTDTQYF.

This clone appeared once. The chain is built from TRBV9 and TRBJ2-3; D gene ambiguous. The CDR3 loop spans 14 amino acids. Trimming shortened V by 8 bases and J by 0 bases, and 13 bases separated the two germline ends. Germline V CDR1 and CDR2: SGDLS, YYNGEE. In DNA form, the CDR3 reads TGTGCCAGTGGAGAAGACGGTAGCACAGATACGCAGTATTTT. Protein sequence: CASGEDGSTDTQYF.

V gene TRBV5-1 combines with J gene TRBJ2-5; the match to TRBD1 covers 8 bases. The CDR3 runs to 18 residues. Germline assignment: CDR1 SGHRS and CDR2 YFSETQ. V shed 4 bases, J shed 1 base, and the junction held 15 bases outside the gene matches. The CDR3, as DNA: TGCGCCAGCAGCCTCGGCCCCACAGGGGGAGGCCGCCAAGAGACCCAGTACTTC. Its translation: CASSLGPTGGGRQETQYF.

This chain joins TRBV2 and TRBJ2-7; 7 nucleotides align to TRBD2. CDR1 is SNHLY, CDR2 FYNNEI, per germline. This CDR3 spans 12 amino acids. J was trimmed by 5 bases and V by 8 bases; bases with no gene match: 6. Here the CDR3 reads CASGRAGDEQYF. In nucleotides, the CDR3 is TGTGCCAGCGGGCGGGCGGGGGACGAGCAGTACTTC.

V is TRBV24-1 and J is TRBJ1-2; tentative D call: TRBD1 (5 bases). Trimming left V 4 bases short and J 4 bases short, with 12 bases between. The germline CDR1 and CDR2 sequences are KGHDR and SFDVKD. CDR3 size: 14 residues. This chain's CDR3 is CATSDPPDSYGYTF. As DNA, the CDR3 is TGTGCCACCAGTGACCCCCCTGACAGCTATGGCTACACCTTC.

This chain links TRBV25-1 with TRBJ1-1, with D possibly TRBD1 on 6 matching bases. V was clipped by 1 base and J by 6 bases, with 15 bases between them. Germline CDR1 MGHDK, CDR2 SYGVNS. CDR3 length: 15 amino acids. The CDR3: CASSELQGRRSEAFF. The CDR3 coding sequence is TGTGCCAGCAGTGAATTACAGGGAAGGAGGTCTGAAGCTTTCTTT.

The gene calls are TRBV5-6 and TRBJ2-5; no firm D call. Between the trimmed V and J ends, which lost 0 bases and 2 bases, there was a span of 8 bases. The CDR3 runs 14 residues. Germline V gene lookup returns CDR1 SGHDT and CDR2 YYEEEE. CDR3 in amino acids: CASSLGPQQETQYF. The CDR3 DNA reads TGTGCCAGCAGCTTGGGGCCCCAACAAGAGACCCAGTACTTC.

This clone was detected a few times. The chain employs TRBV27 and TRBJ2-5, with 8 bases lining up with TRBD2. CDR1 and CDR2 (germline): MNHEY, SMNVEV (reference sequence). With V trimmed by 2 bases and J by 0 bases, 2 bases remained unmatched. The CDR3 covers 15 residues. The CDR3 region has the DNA TGTGCCAGCAGTTTAAGCGGGAGCCACCAAGAGACCCAGTACTTC. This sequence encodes CASSLSGSHQETQYF.

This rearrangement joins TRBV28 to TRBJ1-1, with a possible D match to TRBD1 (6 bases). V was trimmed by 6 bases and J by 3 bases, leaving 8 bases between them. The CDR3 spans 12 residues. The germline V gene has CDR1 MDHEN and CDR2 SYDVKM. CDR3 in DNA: TGTGCCAGCAGGACAGGTTACACTGAAGCTTTCTTT. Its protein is CASRTGYTEAFF.

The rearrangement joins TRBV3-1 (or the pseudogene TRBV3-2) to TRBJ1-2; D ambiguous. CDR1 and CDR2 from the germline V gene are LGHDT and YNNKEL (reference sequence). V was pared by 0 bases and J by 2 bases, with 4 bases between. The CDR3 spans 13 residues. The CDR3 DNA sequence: TGTGCCAGCAGCCAAGATCCGAACTATGGCTACACCTTC. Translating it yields CASSQDPNYGYTF.

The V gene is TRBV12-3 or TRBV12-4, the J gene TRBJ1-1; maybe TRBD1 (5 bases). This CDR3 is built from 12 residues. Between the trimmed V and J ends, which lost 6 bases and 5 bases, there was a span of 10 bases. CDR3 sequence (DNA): TGTGCCAGCAGCATAGGGGTTACTGAAGCTTTCTTT. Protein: CASSIGVTEAFF.

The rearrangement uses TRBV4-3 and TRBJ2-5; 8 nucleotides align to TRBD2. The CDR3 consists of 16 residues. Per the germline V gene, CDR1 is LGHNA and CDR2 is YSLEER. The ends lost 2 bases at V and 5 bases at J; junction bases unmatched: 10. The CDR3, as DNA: TGCGCCAGCAGCCAAAATCTAGCTCGGGGGGGGGAGACCCAGTACTTC. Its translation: CASSQNLARGGETQYF.

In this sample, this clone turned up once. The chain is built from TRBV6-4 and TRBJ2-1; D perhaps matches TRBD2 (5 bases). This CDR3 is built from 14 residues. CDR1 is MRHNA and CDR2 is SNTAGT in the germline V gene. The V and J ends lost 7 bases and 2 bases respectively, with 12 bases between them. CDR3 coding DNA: TGTGCCAGCACGGGGTGTGGGACCTACAATGAGCAGTTCTTC. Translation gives CASTGCGTYNEQFF.

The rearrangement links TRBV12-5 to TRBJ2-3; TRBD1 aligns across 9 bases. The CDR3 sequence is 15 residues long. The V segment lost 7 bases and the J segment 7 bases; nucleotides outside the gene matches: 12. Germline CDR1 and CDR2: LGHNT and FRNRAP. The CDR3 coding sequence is TGTGCTAGTGCCCCGCGACAGGGGGTAATGAATACGCAGTATTTT. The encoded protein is CASAPRQGVMNTQYF. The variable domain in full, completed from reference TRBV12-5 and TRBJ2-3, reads DARVTQTPRHKVTEMGQEVTMRCQPILGHNTVFWYRQTMMQGLELLAYFRNRAPLDDSGMPKDRFSAEMPDATLATLKIQPSEPRDSAVYFCASAPRQGVMNTQYFGPGTRLTVL.

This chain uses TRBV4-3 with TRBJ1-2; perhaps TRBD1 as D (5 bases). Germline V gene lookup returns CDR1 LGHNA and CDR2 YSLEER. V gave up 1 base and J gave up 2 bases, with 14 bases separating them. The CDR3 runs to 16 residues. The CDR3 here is CASSQGEGSGNYGYTF. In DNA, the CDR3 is TGCGCCAGCAGCCAAGGGGAGGGGAGTGGGAACTATGGCTACACCTTC.

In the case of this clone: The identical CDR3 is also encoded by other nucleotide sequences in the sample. The chain's CDR3 is CASSLGQGTGELFF. CDR3 coding DNA: TGTGCCAGCAGCTTGGGACAGGGGACCGGGGAGCTGTTTTTT. V is TRBV7-9 and J is TRBJ2-2; 10 nucleotides align to TRBD1. The CDR3 runs 14 residues. Germline assignment: CDR1 SEHNR and CDR2 FQNEAQ (reference sequence). V shed 3 bases, J shed 5 bases, and the junction held 0 bases outside the gene matches.